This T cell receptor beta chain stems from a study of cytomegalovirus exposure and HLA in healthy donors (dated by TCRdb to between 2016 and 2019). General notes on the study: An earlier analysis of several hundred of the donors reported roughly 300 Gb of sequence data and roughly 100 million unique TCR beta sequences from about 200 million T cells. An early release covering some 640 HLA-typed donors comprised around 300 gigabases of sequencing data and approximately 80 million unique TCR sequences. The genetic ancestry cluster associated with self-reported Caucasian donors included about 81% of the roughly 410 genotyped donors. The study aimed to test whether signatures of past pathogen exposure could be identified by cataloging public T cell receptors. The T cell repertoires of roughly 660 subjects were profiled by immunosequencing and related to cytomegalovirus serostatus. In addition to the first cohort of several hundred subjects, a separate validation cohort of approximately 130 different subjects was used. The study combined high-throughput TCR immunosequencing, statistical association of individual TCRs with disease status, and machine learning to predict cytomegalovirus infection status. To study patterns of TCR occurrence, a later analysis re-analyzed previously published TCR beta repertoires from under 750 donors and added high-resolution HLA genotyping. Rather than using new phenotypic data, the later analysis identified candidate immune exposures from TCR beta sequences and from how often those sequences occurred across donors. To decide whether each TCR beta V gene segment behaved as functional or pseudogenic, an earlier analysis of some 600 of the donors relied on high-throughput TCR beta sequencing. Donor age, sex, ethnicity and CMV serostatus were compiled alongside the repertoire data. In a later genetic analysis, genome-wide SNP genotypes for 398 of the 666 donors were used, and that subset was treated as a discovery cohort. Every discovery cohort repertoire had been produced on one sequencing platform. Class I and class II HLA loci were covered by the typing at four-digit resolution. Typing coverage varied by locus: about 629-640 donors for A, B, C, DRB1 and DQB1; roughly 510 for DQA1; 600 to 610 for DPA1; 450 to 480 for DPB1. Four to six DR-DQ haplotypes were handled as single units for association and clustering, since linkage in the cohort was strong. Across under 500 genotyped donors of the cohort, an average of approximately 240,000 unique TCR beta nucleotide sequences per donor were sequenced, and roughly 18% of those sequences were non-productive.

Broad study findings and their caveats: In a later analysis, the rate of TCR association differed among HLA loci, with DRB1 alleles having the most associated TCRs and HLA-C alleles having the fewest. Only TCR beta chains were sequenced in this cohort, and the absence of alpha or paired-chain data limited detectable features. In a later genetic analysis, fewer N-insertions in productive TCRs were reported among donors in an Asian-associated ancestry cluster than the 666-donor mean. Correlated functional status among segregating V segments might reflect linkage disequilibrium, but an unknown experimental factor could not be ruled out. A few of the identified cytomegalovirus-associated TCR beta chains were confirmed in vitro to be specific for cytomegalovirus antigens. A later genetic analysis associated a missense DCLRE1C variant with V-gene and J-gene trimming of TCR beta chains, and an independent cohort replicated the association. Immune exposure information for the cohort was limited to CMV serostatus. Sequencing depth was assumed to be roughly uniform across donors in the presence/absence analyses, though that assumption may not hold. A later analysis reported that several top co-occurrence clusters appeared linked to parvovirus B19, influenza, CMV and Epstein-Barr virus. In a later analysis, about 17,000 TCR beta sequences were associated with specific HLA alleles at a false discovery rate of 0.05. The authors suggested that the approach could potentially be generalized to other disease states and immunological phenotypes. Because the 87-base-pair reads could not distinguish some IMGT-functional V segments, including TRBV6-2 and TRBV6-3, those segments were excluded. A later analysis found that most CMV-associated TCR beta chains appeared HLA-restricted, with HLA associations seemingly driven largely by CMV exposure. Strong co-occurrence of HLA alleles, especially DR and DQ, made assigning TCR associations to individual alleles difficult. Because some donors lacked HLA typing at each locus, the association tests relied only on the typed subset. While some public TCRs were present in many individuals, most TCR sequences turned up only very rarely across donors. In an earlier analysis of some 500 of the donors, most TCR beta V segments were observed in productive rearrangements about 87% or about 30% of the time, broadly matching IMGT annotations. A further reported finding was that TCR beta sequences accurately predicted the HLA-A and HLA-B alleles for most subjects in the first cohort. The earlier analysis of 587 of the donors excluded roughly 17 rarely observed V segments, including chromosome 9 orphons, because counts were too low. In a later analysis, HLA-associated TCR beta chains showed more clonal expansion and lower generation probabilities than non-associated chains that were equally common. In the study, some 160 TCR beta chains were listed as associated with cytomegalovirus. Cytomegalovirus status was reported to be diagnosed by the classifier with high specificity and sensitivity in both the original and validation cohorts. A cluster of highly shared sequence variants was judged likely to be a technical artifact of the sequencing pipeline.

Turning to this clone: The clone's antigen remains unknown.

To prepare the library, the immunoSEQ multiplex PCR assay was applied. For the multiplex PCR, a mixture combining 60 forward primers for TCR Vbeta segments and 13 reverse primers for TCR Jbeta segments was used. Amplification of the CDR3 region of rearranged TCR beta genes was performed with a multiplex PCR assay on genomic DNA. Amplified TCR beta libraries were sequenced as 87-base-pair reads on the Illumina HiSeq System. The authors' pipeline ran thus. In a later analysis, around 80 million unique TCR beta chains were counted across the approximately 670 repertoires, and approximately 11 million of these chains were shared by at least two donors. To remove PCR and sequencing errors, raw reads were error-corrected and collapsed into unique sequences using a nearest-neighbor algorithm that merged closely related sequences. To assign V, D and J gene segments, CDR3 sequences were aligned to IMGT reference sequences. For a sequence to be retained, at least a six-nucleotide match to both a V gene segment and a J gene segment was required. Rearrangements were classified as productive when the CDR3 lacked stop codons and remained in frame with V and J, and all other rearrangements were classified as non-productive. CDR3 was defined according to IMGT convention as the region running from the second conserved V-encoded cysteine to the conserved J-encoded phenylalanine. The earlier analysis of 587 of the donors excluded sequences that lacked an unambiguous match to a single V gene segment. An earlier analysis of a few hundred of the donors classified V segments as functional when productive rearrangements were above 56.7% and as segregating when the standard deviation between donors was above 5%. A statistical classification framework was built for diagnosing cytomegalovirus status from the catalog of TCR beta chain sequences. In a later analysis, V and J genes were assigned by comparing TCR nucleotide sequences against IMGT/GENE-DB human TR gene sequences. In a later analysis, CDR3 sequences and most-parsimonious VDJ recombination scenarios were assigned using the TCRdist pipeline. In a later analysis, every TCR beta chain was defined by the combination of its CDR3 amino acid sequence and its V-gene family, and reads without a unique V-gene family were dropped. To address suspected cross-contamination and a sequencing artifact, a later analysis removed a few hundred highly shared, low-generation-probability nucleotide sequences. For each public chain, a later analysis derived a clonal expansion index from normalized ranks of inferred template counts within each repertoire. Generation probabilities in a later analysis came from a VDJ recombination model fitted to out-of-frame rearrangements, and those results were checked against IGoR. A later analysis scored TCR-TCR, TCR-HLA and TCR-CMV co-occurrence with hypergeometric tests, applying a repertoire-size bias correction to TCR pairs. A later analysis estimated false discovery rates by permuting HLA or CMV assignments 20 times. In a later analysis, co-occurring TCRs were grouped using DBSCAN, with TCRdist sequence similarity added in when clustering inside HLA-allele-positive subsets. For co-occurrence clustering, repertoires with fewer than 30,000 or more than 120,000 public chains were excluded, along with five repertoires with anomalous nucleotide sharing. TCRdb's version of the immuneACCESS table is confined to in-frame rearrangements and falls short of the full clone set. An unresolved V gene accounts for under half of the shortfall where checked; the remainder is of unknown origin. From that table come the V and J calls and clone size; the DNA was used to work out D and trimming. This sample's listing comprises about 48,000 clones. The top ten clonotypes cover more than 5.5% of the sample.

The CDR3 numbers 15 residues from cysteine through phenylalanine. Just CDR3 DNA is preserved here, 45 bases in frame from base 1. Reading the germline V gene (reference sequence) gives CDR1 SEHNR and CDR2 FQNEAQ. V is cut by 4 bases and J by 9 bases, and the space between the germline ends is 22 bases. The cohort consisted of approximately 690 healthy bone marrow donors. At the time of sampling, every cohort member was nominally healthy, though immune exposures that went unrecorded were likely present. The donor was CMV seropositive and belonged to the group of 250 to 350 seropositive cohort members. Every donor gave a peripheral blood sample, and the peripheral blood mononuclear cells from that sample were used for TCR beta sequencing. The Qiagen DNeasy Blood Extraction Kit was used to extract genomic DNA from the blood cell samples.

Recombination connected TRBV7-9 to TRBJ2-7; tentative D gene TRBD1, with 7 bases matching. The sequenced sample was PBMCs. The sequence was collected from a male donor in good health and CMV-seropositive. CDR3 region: CASSSTGEDRFGQYF. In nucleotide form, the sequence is TGTGCCAGCAGCTCAACAGGGGAGGATCGTTTCGGGCAGTACTTC.